The rows below give T cell receptor beta chains drawn from one sample of a study of T cell responses to AZD1222 COVID-19 vaccine. The table came from immunoSEQ multiplex PCR; TCRdb's copy has only in-frame clones and leaves some out. The table records about 79,000 clones, 80% of them present only once. The specimen was peripheral blood, collected on day 0 of AZD1222 vaccination. The source is an adult in good health. The CDR3 runs from the conserved cysteine through the conserved F or W. The D gene is left open where the match is weak. The listing skips clone size in some rows; elsewhere it reads once, few, many or a size class.

J gene	V gene	clone size	D gene	CDR3 DNA	CDR3 protein
TRBJ1-2	TRBV10-3	-	-	TGTGCCATCAGTGAGTCTGGCGGGTTGGATGGCTACACCTTC	CAISESGGLDGYTF
TRBJ1-1	TRBV24-1	-	-	TGTGCCACCAGTGAGTCTGAAGCTTTCTTT	CATSESEAFF
TRBJ1-2	TRBV12-3/TRBV12-4	once	-	TGTGCCAGCAGCGGAGGTTCTAACTATGGCTACACCTTC	CASSGGSNYGYTF
TRBJ1-2	TRBV18	-	-	TGTGCCAGCTCACCACTTGGGCAGAACTATGGCTACACCTTC	CASSPLGQNYGYTF
TRBJ1-1	TRBV2	-	-	TGTGCCAGCAGTGCCCAAATAGGGGTCACTGAAGCTTTCTTT	CASSAQIGVTEAFF
TRBJ2-5	TRBV3-1/TRBV3-2	once	-	TGTGCCAGCAGCGCAACGAATAGCGCGCTTCAAGAGACCCAGTACTTC	CASSATNSALQETQYF
TRBJ1-5	TRBV30	-	-	TGTGCCTGGAGTGCGGTCTCACGATGGCCCCAGCATTTT	CAWSAVSRWPQHF
TRBJ2-2	TRBV10-2	-	-	TGCGCCAGCAGTGGAATTTCGAACACCGGGGAGCTGTTTTTT	CASSGISNTGELFF
TRBJ2-1	TRBV25-1	once	TRBD2	TGTGCCAGCAGTGCCGGACTAGCGGGGGGGCTGTTCAATGAGCAGTTCTTC	CASSAGLAGGLFNEQFF
TRBJ2-7	TRBV5-4	-	TRBD2	TGTGCCAGCAGCTTAGCGGGAGGTGGGGGGGAGCAGTACTTC	CASSLAGGGGEQYF
TRBJ2-3	TRBV19	-	-	TGTGCCAGCAGCCCGGGACACACAGATACGCAGTATTTT	CASSPGHTDTQYF
TRBJ2-1	TRBV19	-	-	TGTGCCAGTAGTATAGTCGTAGGCGGGATGCAATACAATGAGCAGTTCTTC	CASSIVVGGMQYNEQFF
TRBJ2-3	TRBV4-1	-	-	TGCGCCAGCAGCCAAGAGCCCAGAGACAGCACAGATACGCAGTATTTT	CASSQEPRDSTDTQYF
TRBJ1-1	TRBV9	few	-	TGTGCCAGCAGCGTAGGAATGAACACTGAAGCTTTCTTT	CASSVGMNTEAFF
TRBJ2-7	TRBV21-1	few	-	TGTGCCAGCAGCAAGAAGTCGGCCGTACCGGCCTACGAGCAGTACTTC	CASSKKSAVPAYEQYF
TRBJ1-2	TRBV28	-	-	TGTGCCAGCAGTTCGGGGGTCCTGGGAAGCGCCTTC	CASSSGVLGSAF
TRBJ2-1	TRBV7-9	once	-	TGTGCCAGCAGCTTAAGGGTGCCAGTAGCCTACAATGAGCAGTTCTTC	CASSLRVPVAYNEQFF
TRBJ2-1	TRBV27	-	TRBD1	TGTGCCAGCAGTTCCCGTTACTTAGACAGGGGGAATGAGCAGTTCTTC	CASSSRYLDRGNEQFF
TRBJ2-1	TRBV11-2	-	TRBD2	TGTGCCAGCAGCTTCGGACTAGCGGATAACAATGAGCAGTTCTTC	CASSFGLADNNEQFF
TRBJ1-4	TRBV19	-	-	TGTGCCAGTGTAGGGCAAACTAATGAAAAACTGTTTTTT	CASVGQTNEKLFF
TRBJ2-5	TRBV13	medium-sized	TRBD2	TGTGCCAGCAGCTTAGCGGGGGGGCCAGGGGAGACCCAGTACTTC	CASSLAGGPGETQYF
TRBJ1-2	TRBV19	-	-	TGTGCCAGTAGCAACAGAAACTATGGCTACACCTTC	CASSNRNYGYTF
TRBJ1-1	TRBV13	-	-	TGTGCCAGCAGCTTACGGCGAAACACTGAAGCTTTCTTT	CASSLRRNTEAFF
TRBJ2-1	TRBV7-2	-	TRBD2	TGTGCCAGCAGCTTAAGGGGCGGGAGCTCCTACAATGAGCAGTTCTTC	CASSLRGGSSYNEQFF
TRBJ2-1	TRBV5-1	few	-	TGCGCCAGCAGCTTAAGGGGGTCCGGCTCCTACAATGAGCAGTTCTTC	CASSLRGSGSYNEQFF
TRBJ1-1	TRBV7-8	-	TRBD1	TGTGCCAGCAGCTTAGTAGGGGGCGCGGTTGGTGAAGCTTTCTTT	CASSLVGGAVGEAFF
TRBJ1-2	TRBV4-1	-	-	TGCGCCAGCAGCCAAGATCAACTCAGGAGCTATGGCTACACCTTC	CASSQDQLRSYGYTF
TRBJ2-7	TRBV7-8	-	-	TGTGCCAGCAGCTTTTATAGGGAAGGTAACGAGCAGTACTTC	CASSFYREGNEQYF
TRBJ2-7	TRBV7-8	-	-	TGTGCCAGCAGCTTAGACGTTGTCTACGAGCAGTACTTC	CASSLDVVYEQYF
TRBJ1-5	TRBV4-2	few	-	TGTGCCAGCAGCCAAGAAGCGGAGGGCGCTAATAGCAATCAGCCCCAGCATTTT	CASSQEAEGANSNQPQHF
TRBJ1-1	TRBV11-1	-	TRBD1	TGTGCCAGCAGCCTAGGGACAGCCACTGAAGCTTTCTTT	CASSLGTATEAFF
TRBJ2-3	TRBV7-9	-	TRBD1	TGTGCCAGCAGCGGCGGGACAGGTATCACAGATACGCAGTATTTT	CASSGGTGITDTQYF
TRBJ1-2	TRBV6-5	few	-	TGTGCCAGCAGTCCCACTCAAGTTAACTATGGCTACACCTTC	CASSPTQVNYGYTF
TRBJ2-1	TRBV24-1	-	-	TGTGCCACCAGTGATTCCTACAATGAGCAGTTCTTC	CATSDSYNEQFF
TRBJ2-3	TRBV9	-	-	TGTGCCAGCAGCGTAGGAGGAGGGAGACTCACAGATACGCAGTATTTT	CASSVGGGRLTDTQYF
TRBJ2-1	TRBV30	-	-	TGTGCCTGGGGGAGGGGGGGACTCAACAATGAGCAGTTCTTC	CAWGRGGLNNEQFF
TRBJ2-1	TRBV7-9	-	-	TGTGCCAGCAGCTTAGGCGCGAAGGGCTGGGTGAATGGCAATGAGCAGTTCTTC	CASSLGAKGWVNGNEQFF
TRBJ2-7	TRBV19	-	-	TGTGCCAGTAGTATAACTGGGAGCTCCTACGAGCAGTACTTC	CASSITGSSYEQYF
TRBJ2-7	TRBV28	-	TRBD1	TGTGCCAGCAGTTTCGGGGACAGGTCCTCCTACGAGCAGTACTTC	CASSFGDRSSYEQYF
TRBJ1-5	TRBV24-1	-	-	TGTGCCACCAGTGATGCGGGGGTCGAGCCCCAGCATTTT	CATSDAGVEPQHF
TRBJ1-1	TRBV6-1	-	-	TGTGCCAGCAGTGAAGCCCTACCACAGATGAACACTGAAGCTTTCTTT	CASSEALPQMNTEAFF
TRBJ1-6	TRBV5-1	-	TRBD1	TGCGCCAGCAGCTTGACCGCGACAGGGGCCGGCCATTCACCCCTCCACTTT	CASSLTATGAGHSPLHF
TRBJ2-7	TRBV6-5	once	-	TGTGCCAGCAGTCGACAGGTCGCTTACGAGCAGTACTTC	CASSRQVAYEQYF
TRBJ1-2	TRBV7-8	-	-	TGTGCCAGCAGCTTAGCCGACTTTAGGAAACCATATGGCTACACCTTC	CASSLADFRKPYGYTF
TRBJ1-5	TRBV9	-	TRBD1	TGTGCCAGCAGCGTTGGGACAGTTAGCAATCAGCCCCAGCATTTT	CASSVGTVSNQPQHF
TRBJ2-5	TRBV28	-	-	TGTGCCAGCAGTTTGTCAGCTTCACGGGAGACCCAGTACTTC	CASSLSASRETQYF
TRBJ2-7	TRBV7-9	-	TRBD1	TGTGCCAGCAGCCCCCTGGGACAGGGCTACTACGAGCAGTACTTC	CASSPLGQGYYEQYF